This T cell receptor (beta chain) was sequenced in a study of blood T cell repertoires in COVID-19. Turning to the study itself: COVID-19 samples collected from the United States, Italy and Spain covered acute and convalescent phases.

Germline V lookup: CDR1 SNHLY, CDR2 FYNNEI. Trimming took 7 bases from V and 5 from J; bases not matched to a gene: 3. The length of the CDR3 is 12 residues. Original handling: Cell counts per sample came from amplifying reference gene primers. Libraries were prepared by immunoSEQ multiplex PCR; TCRdb keeps only in-frame clonotypes and omits some of them. The V and J calls and clone size are taken from that table; D and trimming were inferred from the DNA. The sample has roughly 45,000 clones; 60% to 80% are singletons. This chain links TRBV2 with TRBJ2-5, with TRBD2 matching 8 bases. The sequenced sample consisted of peripheral blood. This clonotype was obtained from a woman between 65 and 79 years old with acute or convalescent COVID-19. CDR3 region: CASTWTSETQYF. The CDR3 nucleotides are TGTGCCAGCACCTGGACTAGCGAGACCCAGTACTTC.